The present T cell receptor beta chain was sequenced within a study of shared clonotypes between healthy human individuals (dated by TCRdb to the early 2020s). In terms of the full investigation: A couple of women and three men aged 18 to 49 years were included in the cohort. For each donor, three plates each were used for CD4 naive and CD4 memory, two plates were used for CD8 naive, and one plate was used for CD8 memory. The study deeply sequenced blood TCR repertoires of about 5 healthy adults to estimate repertoire size and the extent of clonotype sharing between individuals. Different laboratories and diverse techniques were used to prepare libraries and sequence TCR repertoires, to increase sequencing depth and limit assay-specific biases. Each donor's leukapheresis produced roughly between roughly 0.9 and 9 billion PBMCs. General conclusions and limits of the study: Naive subsets generally had larger estimated clonotype richness than memory subsets. Sampling was restricted to blood, and TCR repertoires in tissues likely differ from the TCR repertoires found in blood. Because the study included a small number of donors, the genetic and exposure-history diversity represented was limited. Incomplete sequencing was indicated by rarefaction of sorted-subset datasets, despite the large sequencing depth. Based on pairwise subsampling, the degree of clonotype sharing among donors was expected to be affected by sequencing depth. Compared with non-shared clonotypes, clonotypes shared by all four sorted-subset donors had higher generation probabilities. Across a few donors, 4.5% to 6.5% of naive CD4, roughly 3.5% of naive CD8, 2% to 2.5% of memory CD4, and approximately 0.42% of memory CD8 clonotypes were shared.

For this clone: Its antigen remains unidentified. Base qualities are missing; no much larger clone stands one base away.

Including cysteine and phenylalanine, the CDR3 has 15 amino acids. Solely the CDR3 DNA is kept, with 45 bases framed from the first base. The germline V gene encodes CDR1 SGHVS and CDR2 FQNEAQ. The germline ends are 18 bases apart after V is trimmed by 6 bases and J by 3 bases. Donors were healthy HIV-negative adults with no recently reported acute infections or vaccinations. Every donor was a Caucasian adult residing in Nashville, Tennessee, USA. CD4+ T cells were enriched through magnetic negative selection, after which naive cells were positively selected on CD45RA and the remaining negative fraction served as the memory subset. Blood was obtained by leukapheresis, after which PBMCs were separated by Ficoll-Histopaque density gradient centrifugation and cryopreserved in liquid nitrogen vapor phase. Purity and quantity of every magnetically sorted T cell population were checked by analytical flow cytometry. Genomic DNA was isolated from every sorted fraction and measured by UV absorbance on a Nanodrop 2000c.

Using the deep immunoSEQ assay, multiplex PCR amplified TCR CDR3 regions from genomic DNA. Extracted genomic DNA from each cell subset was spread evenly across all wells of several immunoSEQ 96-well plates, with each plate serving as a replicate. Each replicate PCR for sorted subsets received about 0.2 ug genomic DNA, equal to roughly 33,000 T cell genomes. Purified libraries were measured with a Qubit 3.0 fluorometer, size-checked on a Bioanalyzer 2100, and measured again with the KAPA Library Quantification kit. Every immunoSEQ 96-well plate was sequenced on a dedicated single-read 150-cycle Illumina NextSeq 550 flow cell. On the study's bioinformatics: Because the immunoSEQ output included only junctional sequences and no quality scores, the filtering could not be the same as the filtering used for full-length reads. To assign V/J genes and CDR3, sequences were annotated using PyIR, a Python wrapper for IgBLAST v1.9, with IMGT germline references. Reads were removed for weak V/J assignments (E-value above 1e-6), missing CDR3, stop codons, out-of-frame junctions, or ambiguous translated residues. V3J clonotypes were defined as sequences sharing the same inferred V gene, J gene, and CDR3 amino acid sequence. Percentage overlap between repertoires was calculated by dividing the number of shared unique clonotypes by the size of the smaller repertoire. Three approaches were used to assess repertoire richness: RTK rarefaction, the Chao1 estimator, and Recon v2.1 estimates of unobserved clonotypes. For all TCRbeta clonotypes obtained by the gDNA method from a few donors, generation probabilities were computed with OLGA. Imported from immuneACCESS, the table was reduced by TCRdb to in-frame sequences with V and J called. These copies leave out some clones; in studies compared against another copy, an unresolved V gene accounts for under half, and the cause of the remainder is not known. V, J and clone size are taken as reported in that table, and D and trimming were inferred from the DNA itself. The sample table records 1.4 million or so clones; 98% of these occur just once. About 0.35% of the sample is in the top ten clones.

The TCR sequence derives from a man in his thirties or forties in good health. Sequenced input: naive CD4+ T cells sorted from blood. This specimen's cell subset or site label, interpreted: CD45RA+ positively selected. The rearrangement combines TRBV7-8 with TRBJ2-7; TRBD1 is a possible D gene, resting on 5 matching bases. Here is the DNA: TGTGCCAGCAGATCGACAGTAGGGGTTGACTACGAGCAGTACTTC. Its translation is CASRSTVGVDYEQYF.